This T cell receptor beta chain came from a study of CDR3 diversity in severe acne. A few counts support this clonotype. This CDR3 is built from 15 residues. Germline V gives CDR1 KGHDR, CDR2 SFDVKD. Trimming cost V 2 bases and J 5 bases, with 12 bases left between them. Using its own MiXCR run on the PCR reads, TCRdb lists one record per CDR3 protein. The sample carries about 84,000 distinct CDR3 sequences, under 65% recorded once. This receptor was obtained from a male donor in good health, without acne. The chain is built from TRBV24-1 and TRBJ2-1; TRBD1 is a possible D gene (6 bases). What was sequenced was blood. The CDR3 loop is CATSDYLQGNNEQFF. In DNA form, the CDR3 reads TGTGCCACCAGTGATTATCTACAGGGAAACAATGAGCAGTTCTTC.